This is a list of T cell receptor beta chains from one sample in a study of vaccination effects on CD4 cells after COVID-19. Some clones are missing from TCRdb's copy, which holds only in-frame ones; the method was immunoSEQ multiplex PCR. The sample records approximately 66,000 clones, under 80% being singletons. Antigens of these TCRs are unknown. The sequencing used CD4+ T cells from PBMCs cultured without peptide, collected after COVID-19 vaccination. All receptors come from a human donor who received a COVID-19 vaccine. Both conserved end residues are part of each CDR3. Fields, in order: V gene, D gene, J gene, clone size, CDR3 protein, CDR3 DNA. D genes are given only for firm matches. Not every row has a clone size; where given, it reads once, few, many or a size class.

V: TRBV10-3
D: NA
J: TRBJ1-3
size: NA
CDR3: CAINLPTGSSGNTIYF
DNA: TGTGCCATCAATCTACCCACAGGGAGCTCTGGAAACACCATATATTTT

V: TRBV10-1
D: NA
J: TRBJ2-2
size: few
CDR3: CASSEGGAHAGELFF
DNA: TGCGCCAGCAGTGAGGGGGGGGCGCATGCCGGGGAGCTGTTTTTT

V: TRBV19
D: NA
J: TRBJ1-5
size: NA
CDR3: CASSTSGARGNQPQHF
DNA: TGTGCCAGTAGTACTTCGGGGGCCAGGGGTAATCAGCCCCAGCATTTT

V: TRBV4-1
D: TRBD1
J: TRBJ2-3
size: NA
CDR3: CASSQDTEQGTDTQYF
DNA: TGCGCCAGCAGCCAAGATACGGAACAGGGGACAGATACGCAGTATTTT

V: TRBV5-1
D: NA
J: TRBJ1-3
size: few
CDR3: CASSRGRIASGNTIYF
DNA: TGCGCCAGCAGCCGGGGCAGGATTGCCTCTGGAAACACCATATATTTT

V: TRBV25-1
D: NA
J: TRBJ2-2
size: few
CDR3: CASSDPGPNTGELFF
DNA: TGTGCCAGCAGTGACCCAGGGCCCAACACCGGGGAGCTGTTTTTT

V: TRBV24-1
D: TRBD1
J: TRBJ1-3
size: NA
CDR3: CATSDHRGKYF
DNA: TGTGCCACCAGTGATCACAGGGGGAAGTATTTT

V: TRBV2
D: TRBD1
J: TRBJ1-1
size: few
CDR3: CASSSTTGTEAFF
DNA: TGTGCCAGCAGTAGCACGACAGGGACTGAAGCTTTCTTT

V: TRBV6-2/TRBV6-3
D: NA
J: TRBJ1-1
size: NA
CDR3: CASSYSEVTEAFF
DNA: TGTGCCAGCAGTTACAGTGAGGTTACTGAAGCTTTCTTT

V: TRBV13
D: TRBD2
J: TRBJ2-5
size: NA
CDR3: CASSPNGGQETQYF
DNA: TGTGCCAGCAGCCCAAACGGGGGGCAAGAGACCCAGTACTTC

V: TRBV5-8
D: NA
J: TRBJ1-1
size: NA
CDR3: CASSLGRVKYTEAFF
DNA: TGTGCCAGCAGCTTGGGTAGGGTAAAGTACACTGAAGCTTTCTTT

V: TRBV3-1/TRBV3-2
D: TRBD2
J: TRBJ2-1
size: NA
CDR3: CASSEVGGFYNEQFF
DNA: TGTGCCAGCAGCGAAGTGGGGGGGTTCTACAATGAGCAGTTCTTC

V: TRBV9
D: NA
J: TRBJ2-5
size: NA
CDR3: CASSVGGAGKTQYF
DNA: TGTGCCAGCAGCGTAGGAGGGGCCGGTAAGACCCAGTACTTC

V: TRBV19
D: NA
J: TRBJ1-2
size: NA
CDR3: CASRSLITAVNYGYTF
DNA: TGTGCCAGTAGGTCCTTAATAACAGCAGTTAACTATGGCTACACCTTC

V: TRBV7-3
D: NA
J: TRBJ2-1
size: medium-sized
CDR3: CASSQGSSYNEQFF
DNA: TGTGCCAGCAGCCAAGGCTCCTCCTACAATGAGCAGTTCTTC

V: TRBV11-3
D: NA
J: TRBJ2-5
size: NA
CDR3: CASSLGGGPGETQYF
DNA: TGTGCCAGCAGCTTAGGTGGGGGGCCGGGAGAGACCCAGTACTTC

V: TRBV18
D: TRBD1
J: TRBJ1-1
size: NA
CDR3: CASRQIGTGGTEAFF
DNA: TGTGCCAGCCGACAAATAGGGACAGGGGGCACTGAAGCTTTCTTT

V: TRBV19
D: TRBD1
J: TRBJ2-2
size: few
CDR3: CAARDRVNTGELFF
DNA: TGTGCCGCCCGGGACAGGGTTAACACCGGGGAGCTGTTTTTT

V: TRBV14
D: NA
J: TRBJ2-1
size: NA
CDR3: CASSPPGAYNEQFF
DNA: TGTGCCAGCAGCCCCCCTGGGGCCTACAATGAGCAGTTCTTC

V: TRBV6-5
D: TRBD1
J: TRBJ1-1
size: NA
CDR3: CASSYSTGGAFF
DNA: TGTGCCAGCAGTTACAGTACAGGGGGAGCTTTCTTT

V: TRBV4-3
D: TRBD1
J: TRBJ1-3
size: once
CDR3: CASSTAQGRSPSGNTIYF
DNA: TGCGCCAGCAGCACCGCACAGGGGAGATCGCCTTCTGGAAACACCATATATTTT

V: TRBV4-2
D: TRBD1
J: TRBJ2-3
size: NA
CDR3: CASSQEAGTGRTDTQYF
DNA: TGTGCCAGCAGCCAAGAAGCCGGGACAGGGAGGACAGATACGCAGTATTTT

V: TRBV4-2
D: NA
J: TRBJ2-3
size: NA
CDR3: CASRQDTDTQYF
DNA: TGTGCCAGCAGGCAAGACACAGATACGCAGTATTTT

V: TRBV7-9
D: NA
J: TRBJ1-1
size: NA
CDR3: CASSRGALDTEAFF
DNA: TGTGCCAGCAGCAGAGGGGCTTTAGACACTGAAGCTTTCTTT

V: TRBV5-1
D: NA
J: TRBJ2-1
size: NA
CDR3: CASSFPRPSSYNEQFF
DNA: TGCGCCAGCAGCTTCCCCCGGCCGAGCTCCTACAATGAGCAGTTCTTC

V: TRBV7-3
D: TRBD2
J: TRBJ2-3
size: NA
CDR3: CASSPSTSAGQYF
DNA: TGTGCCAGCAGCCCGTCGACTAGCGCTGGGCAGTATTTT

V: TRBV30
D: NA
J: TRBJ1-4
size: NA
CDR3: CAWSLRGAGEKLFF
DNA: TGTGCCTGGAGCCTACGAGGTGCGGGGGAAAAACTGTTTTTT

V: TRBV14
D: NA
J: TRBJ2-3
size: NA
CDR3: CASSQEWRTRLSTDTQYF
DNA: TGTGCCAGCAGCCAAGAGTGGAGGACTCGGCTATCCACAGATACGCAGTATTTT

V: TRBV6-6
D: TRBD1
J: TRBJ2-1
size: once
CDR3: CASRTKQGAYYNEQFF
DNA: TGTGCCAGCCGCACAAAACAGGGGGCATACTACAATGAGCAGTTCTTC

V: TRBV5-1
D: NA
J: TRBJ1-5
size: NA
CDR3: CASSPEGNQPQHF
DNA: TGCGCCAGCAGCCCGGAGGGGAATCAGCCCCAGCATTTT